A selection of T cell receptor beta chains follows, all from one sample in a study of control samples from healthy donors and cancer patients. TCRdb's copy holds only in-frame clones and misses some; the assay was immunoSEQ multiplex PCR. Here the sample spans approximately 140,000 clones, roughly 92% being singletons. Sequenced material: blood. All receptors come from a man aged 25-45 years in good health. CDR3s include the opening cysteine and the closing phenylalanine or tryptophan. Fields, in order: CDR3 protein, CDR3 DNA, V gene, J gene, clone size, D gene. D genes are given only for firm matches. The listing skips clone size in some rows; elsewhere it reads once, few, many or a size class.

CASSPSQASRGYTF	TGTGCCAGCTCGCCCTCACAGGCATCGAGGGGCTACACCTTC	TRBV18	TRBJ1-2	NA	NA
CATSLGGYEQYF	TGTGCCACCAGCCTGGGCGGGTACGAGCAGTACTTC	TRBV15	TRBJ2-7	NA	NA
CASSARGTSGSLYEQYF	TGTGCCAGTAGTGCAAGGGGGACTAGCGGGAGTCTCTACGAGCAGTACTTC	TRBV19	TRBJ2-7	NA	TRBD2
CASSSGGDTQYF	TGTGCCAGTAGTAGCGGGGGAGATACGCAGTATTTT	TRBV19	TRBJ2-3	NA	TRBD2
CALGRVRTEAFF	TGTGCCCTGGGAAGGGTTCGGACTGAAGCTTTCTTT	TRBV30	TRBJ1-1	NA	NA
CATSRDKWGNEKLFF	TGTGCCACCAGCAGAGATAAATGGGGTAATGAAAAACTGTTTTTT	TRBV15	TRBJ1-4	NA	NA
CASSVLLAGVDQPQHF	TGTGCCAGCAGTGTTCTACTGGCAGGGGTCGATCAGCCCCAGCATTTT	TRBV6-1	TRBJ1-5	NA	NA
CASSYRGTRSAGVGGNEQFF	TGTGCCAGCAGTTACCGAGGGACCCGCTCGGCGGGGGTAGGTGGGAATGAGCAGTTCTTC	TRBV6-2/TRBV6-3	TRBJ2-1	NA	TRBD2
CASSAIGGVGTDTQYF	TGTGCCAGCAGTGCAATCGGGGGAGTGGGCACAGATACGCAGTATTTT	TRBV6-1	TRBJ2-3	NA	NA
CASSLVVGSDSYEQYF	TGTGCCAGCAGCTTAGTGGTGGGGTCAGATTCCTACGAGCAGTACTTC	TRBV11-3	TRBJ2-7	few	NA
CASSPPSVAYEQYF	TGTGCCAGCTCACCACCGTCCGTAGCCTACGAGCAGTACTTC	TRBV18	TRBJ2-7	NA	NA
CASSGVSDNTGELFF	TGTGCCAGCAGTGGTGTGTCAGATAACACCGGGGAGCTGTTTTTT	TRBV25-1	TRBJ2-2	NA	NA
CASRDRGANYGYTF	TGTGCCAGCAGGGACAGGGGAGCTAACTATGGCTACACCTTC	TRBV27	TRBJ1-2	NA	TRBD1
CASSEGDSRSGNTIYF	TGTGCCAGCAGCGAAGGGGACAGCCGCTCTGGAAACACCATATATTTT	TRBV7-9	TRBJ1-3	NA	TRBD1
CATSRATRPALHTF	TGTGCCACCAGCAGGGCGACAAGGCCGGCTCTTCACACCTTC	TRBV15	TRBJ1-2	once	NA
CASSKGLAGGYEQYF	TGTGCCAGCAGTAAGGGACTAGCGGGAGGTTACGAGCAGTACTTC	TRBV2	TRBJ2-7	NA	TRBD2
CAWSDEYGGGGYTF	TGTGCCTGGAGTGATGAGTACGGGGGCGGGGGCTACACCTTC	TRBV30	TRBJ1-2	NA	NA
CASSLGLGQGYTEAFF	TGTGCCAGCAGCTTAGGTCTTGGACAGGGATACACTGAAGCTTTCTTT	TRBV11-2	TRBJ1-1	NA	TRBD1
CASSQGYGGYTF	TGTGCCAGCAGCCAGGGGTATGGAGGCTACACCTTC	TRBV9	TRBJ1-2	NA	NA
CASSSGLAGVYNEQFF	TGCGCCAGCAGCTCGGGACTAGCGGGAGTCTACAATGAGCAGTTCTTC	TRBV5-1	TRBJ2-1	once	TRBD2
CASSFANSYEQYF	TGTGCCAGCAGTTTCGCCAACTCCTACGAGCAGTACTTC	TRBV28	TRBJ2-7	NA	NA
CASSDQTSGRIGTDTQYF	TGTGCCAGCAGTGATCAGACTAGCGGGAGGATCGGCACAGATACGCAGTATTTT	TRBV6-2/TRBV6-3	TRBJ2-3	NA	TRBD2
CASADGNTEAFF	TGTGCCAGTGCTGATGGTAACACTGAAGCTTTCTTT	TRBV19	TRBJ1-1	NA	NA